Presented here are 13 T cell receptor beta chains from one specimen sequenced in a study of T cell repertoires in cytomegalovirus infection. TCRdb recomputed calls from the reads with MiXCR, one row per CDR3 protein. The sample carries more than 500,000 distinct CDR3 sequences, 15% to 20% recorded once. Material: CD8+ T cells from PBMCs. These TCRs come from a human donor in good health (CMV status not recorded). Some clones in this sample may be carry-over from other donors' samples.

This clonotype was seen many times. J is TRBJ1-1 and V is TRBV7-8; no clear D. V lost 0 bases, J lost 6 bases, and 8 bases lay in between. CDR1 SGHVS and CDR2 FQNEAQ come from the germline V gene. The CDR3 sequence is 13 residues long. CDR3 DNA: TGTGCCAGCAGCTTAGCTGCGCGGTCTGAAGCTTTCTTT. Encoded protein: CASSLAARSEAFF.

The chain couples TRBV11-2 to TRBJ2-1; 7 positions agree with TRBD2. CDR3 size: 17 residues. The V segment lost 9 bases and the J segment 15 bases; nucleotides outside the gene matches: 29. Germline V gives CDR1 SGHAT, CDR2 FQNNGV. The CDR3 reads CARSLHPSGDTYNETFF. For the CDR3, the DNA is TGTGCCAGAAGCCTCCACCCCAGCGGGGATACCTACAATGAGACGTTCTTC.

This clonotype was counted ten times or more. CDR3 region: CASSYGTFHNLNQPQHF. CDR3 nucleotide sequence: TGTGCCAGCAGTTACGGCACCTTCCACAACCTTAATCAGCCCCAGCATTTT. The genes are TRBV6-2 or TRBV6-3 and TRBJ1-5; D call uncertain. The CDR3 loop spans 17 amino acids. Trimming removed 2 bases at V and 4 bases at J, with 18 bases between. Germline assignment: CDR1 MNHEY and CDR2 SVGEGT.

The V and J genes are TRBV2 and TRBJ2-7; 8 nucleotides line up with TRBD1. The CDR3 length is 13 residues. Germline CDR1 SNHLY, CDR2 FYNNEI. J was trimmed by 5 bases and V by 10 bases; bases with no gene match: 10. CDR3 nucleotide sequence: TGTGCCATCTGGGGGACAGGAGTTGACGAGCAGTACTTC. This sequence encodes CAIWGTGVDEQYF. The whole variable domain, remainder taken from reference TRBV2 and TRBJ2-7, is EPEVTQTPSHQVTQMGQEVILRCVPISNHLYFYWYRQILGQKVEFLVSFYNNEISEKSEIFDDQFSVERPDGSNFTLKIRSTKLEDSAMYFCAIWGTGVDEQYFGPGTRLTVT.

The J gene is TRBJ1-5, the V gene TRBV27; TRBD1 is a possible D gene (5 bases). V lost 6 bases to trimming and J lost 2 bases, with 11 bases between them. Per the germline V gene, CDR1 is MNHEY and CDR2 is SMNVEV (reference sequence). This CDR3 contains 14 residues. The CDR3 spells CASRTGLGNQPQHF. DNA for the CDR3: TGTGCCAGCAGAACAGGTTTGGGCAATCAGCCCCAGCATTTT.

This chain links TRBV29-1 with TRBJ2-1; D is possibly TRBD2 (5 bases). The germline CDR1 and CDR2 sequences are SQVTM and ANQGSEA. The V end lost 3 bases, the J end lost 12 bases, and 12 bases lay between the germline ends. There are 11 residues in the CDR3. CDR3 residues: CSVELRVAQFF. In nucleotides, the CDR3 is TGCAGCGTTGAGTTGAGGGTAGCGCAGTTCTTC.

The chain combines TRBV7-3 with TRBJ2-3, with TRBD2 matching over 13 bases. CDR3 length: 18 amino acids. Unmatched junction bases numbered 7, after V lost 1 base and J lost 3 bases. Germline loops: CDR1 SGHTA, CDR2 FQGTGA. CDR3 in DNA: TGTGCCAGCAGCTTAAAGGGATCGGGACTAGCGGGAACAGATACGCAGTATTTT. Amino acid sequence: CASSLKGSGLAGTDTQYF.

Points on this clonotype: The junction does not match germline at one end; this may be a read error. The CDR3, as DNA: TGTGCCAGCAGTGAAGTTGGACAGTTCGAAGAGCAGTTGTTC. Its protein is CASSEVGQFEEQLF. V and J are TRBV6-1 and TRBJ2-1; tentative D call: TRBD1 (6 bases). Germline CDR1 and CDR2: MNHNS and SASEGT. The CDR3 has 14 amino acids.

The sample holds a few counts of this clonotype. The rearrangement links TRBV28 to TRBJ2-1; 8 positions match TRBD2. The V gene end was trimmed by 1 base and the J gene end by 6 bases; junction bases not matched to a gene: 8. Per the germline V gene, CDR1 is MDHEN and CDR2 is SYDVKM. There are 16 residues in the CDR3. CDR3 sequence (DNA): TGTGCCAGCAGTTTATTAACCCTAGCGGGTATCAATGAGCAGTTCTTC. Residues: CASSLLTLAGINEQFF.

The chain employs TRBV9 and TRBJ2-3; TRBD2 matches 7 bases. This CDR3 region has 14 residues. V was pared by 0 bases and J by 6 bases, with 4 bases of the junction left unmatched. Per germline, CDR1 SGDLS and CDR2 YYNGEE. Written as DNA, the CDR3 is TGTGCCAGCAGCGTAGGCGGCGGGAGCGATACGCAGTATTTT. Protein product: CASSVGGGSDTQYF.

This clonotype has at least ten counts. This chain uses TRBV12-5 with TRBJ1-2, with 7 bases identical to TRBD1. V dropped 3 bases and J dropped 3; count of bases not matched to a gene: 7. Per germline, CDR1 LGHNT and CDR2 FRNRAP. This CDR3 has 15 amino acids. The CDR3 reads CASGFHGDSYYGYTF. CDR3 bases: TGTGCTAGTGGTTTTCACGGGGACAGTTACTATGGCTACACCTTC.

This clonotype was observed many times. This rearrangement joins TRBV7-6 to TRBJ1-2; possibly TRBD1 for D (5 bases). The CDR3 totals 13 residues. Germline-derived CDR1 and CDR2 are SGHVS and FNYEAQ. V was shortened by 0 bases and J by 6 bases, with 8 bases between the two germline ends. The chain's CDR3 is CASSLAGGNGYTF. The CDR3 nucleotides read TGTGCCAGCAGCTTAGCCGGGGGGAATGGCTACACCTTC.

This clonotype was picked up many times. The chain employs TRBV7-2 and TRBJ2-3; no clear D. The CDR3 consists of 15 residues. The germline CDR1 and CDR2 sequences are SGHTA and FQGNSA. The V gene lost 2 bases and the J gene lost 0 bases, with 9 bases spanning the gap. DNA for the CDR3: TGTGCCAGCAGCTTAACCCCTTCTAGCACAGATACGCAGTATTTT. This translates into CASSLTPSSTDTQYF.